The rows below give T cell receptor beta chains drawn from one sample of a study of T cells in Graves' hyperthyroidism and ophthalmopathy. Via MiXCR, TCRdb re-called the multiplex PCR reads, giving one row per CDR3 protein. The table lists over 500,000 distinct CDR3 sequences, roughly 15% of them singletons, with approximately 14% in the top ten. The material sequenced was blood. All receptors derive from a woman aged 40 to 50 with Graves' hyperthyroidism. Both conserved end residues are part of each CDR3. Each record gives: CDR3 DNA, CDR3 protein, J gene, D gene, V gene, CDR3 length, clone size. A D gene is named only where the DNA matches it firmly. Size is stated for part of the rows, as once, few or many counts, or as a class when the clone is expanded.

DNA: TGTGCCACCAGCAGGGACAAGGGAGAGACCCAGTACTTC; CDR3: CATSRDKGETQYF; J: TRBJ2-5; D: NA; V: TRBV15; length: 13; size: few
DNA: TGTGCCACCAGCCGTAGGGGAGGGTTAGAGACCCAGTACTTC; CDR3: CATSRRGGLETQYF; J: TRBJ2-5; D: TRBD2; V: TRBV15; length: 14; size: many
DNA: TGTGCCAGCAGTTACATTCCTGATAGCAATCAGCCCCAGCATTTT; CDR3: CASSYIPDSNQPQHF; J: TRBJ1-5; D: NA; V: TRBV6-5; length: 15; size: NA
DNA: TGTGCCAGGCGGACCGGGACAGGGGGCCTCGAGCAGTACTTC; CDR3: CARRTGTGGLEQYF; J: TRBJ2-7; D: TRBD1; V: TRBV2; length: 14; size: NA
DNA: TGTGCCACGACTAGCGGGAGCCACGAGCAGTACTTC; CDR3: CATTSGSHEQYF; J: TRBJ2-7; D: TRBD2; V: TRBV10-3; length: 12; size: few
DNA: TGTGCCAGCAGTGAAAGGGGTGGCTATGGCTACACCTTC; CDR3: CASSERGGYGYTF; J: TRBJ1-2; D: NA; V: TRBV12-3/TRBV12-4; length: 13; size: many
DNA: TGCAGCGCCCCACCCCCGTCCGGACTCGGGGCGACCCAGTACTTC; CDR3: CSAPPPSGLGATQYF; J: TRBJ2-5; D: NA; V: TRBV20-1; length: 15; size: many
DNA: TGTGCCAGCAGTTACGGTCGGGACAGATTGAATGAGCAGTTCTTC; CDR3: CASSYGRDRLNEQFF; J: TRBJ2-1; D: TRBD1; V: TRBV6-5; length: 15; size: NA
DNA: TGTGCCAGCAGTGAGTCGGGACTAGCGGGAGGGCCTAGGAATGAGCAGTTCTTC; CDR3: CASSESGLAGGPRNEQFF; J: TRBJ2-1; D: TRBD2; V: TRBV6-1; length: 18; size: NA
DNA: TGTGCCAGCAGCGTAGGTGGAGCGGGAGGGCCGGCTGTTGAGCAGTTCTTC; CDR3: CASSVGGAGGPAVEQFF; J: TRBJ2-1; D: TRBD2; V: TRBV9; length: 17; size: many
DNA: TGTGCCAGCAGTTACTCGATGGAGGCCCAGTACTTC; CDR3: CASSYSMEAQYF; J: TRBJ2-5; D: NA; V: TRBV6-5; length: 12; size: many